This passage covers 16 T cell receptor beta chains from one sample sequenced in a study of cytomegalovirus exposure and HLA in healthy donors. Primers included in the PCR were 60 Vbeta and 13 Jbeta primers. The repertoire was sequenced with immunoSEQ multiplex PCR; TCRdb's copy has only in-frame clones and lacks some. Counted here are 100,000 to 150,000 clones, approximately 84% occurring once; the ten biggest clones make up approximately 4%. The sequencing input was PBMCs. These receptors originate from a man younger than 35 in good health and CMV-seropositive.

This clone was counted ten times or more. The chain has TRBV4-3 and TRBJ2-1; TRBD2 aligns across 12 bases. Germline V gene lookup returns CDR1 LGHNA and CDR2 YSLEER. The J segment lost 6 bases and the V segment lost 0 bases, leaving 3 bases of the junction unmatched. The CDR3 has 16 amino acids. The CDR3 bases are TGCGCCAGCAGCCAAGAGCCTAGCGGGGGGGCCAATGAGCAGTTCTTC. Translating it yields CASSQEPSGGANEQFF.

V and J are TRBV7-9 and TRBJ2-1; tentative D call: TRBD2 (6 bases). CDR3 length: 16 amino acids. V shed 3 bases and J shed 4 bases, with 16 bases lying between them. Germline loops: CDR1 SEHNR, CDR2 FQNEAQ (reference sequence). CDR3 coding DNA: TGTGCCAGCAGCTTTGCCGGGGGACCTTCATACAATGAGCAGTTCTTC. It specifies CASSFAGGPSYNEQFF.

The gene calls are TRBV18 and TRBJ2-1, with a weak D call TRBD2 (7 bases). In germline, CDR1 is KGHSH, CDR2 LQKENI. CDR3 length: 15 residues. Trimming pared 1 base from V and 9 bases from J, leaving 16 bases between. CDR3 DNA: TGTGCCAGCTCACCACGGGGGGGCACGGTAGGTGAGCAGTTCTTC. Protein sequence: CASSPRGGTVGEQFF.

The chain links TRBV5-1 to TRBJ2-2; D gene unclear. CDR1 is SGHRS, CDR2 YFSETQ, per germline. Trimming took off 4 bases at V and 5 bases at J, with 9 bases between the two ends. This CDR3 spans 13 amino acids. CDR3 nucleotide sequence: TGCGCCAGCAGCCCTCCCGGGACCGGGGAGCTGTTTTTT. Translating gives CASSPPGTGELFF.

This chain links TRBV6-5 with TRBJ1-1; TRBD1 agrees at 10 bases. Germline V gene sequence: CDR1 MNHEY, CDR2 SVGAGI. The CDR3 is 15 residues long. Unmatched junction bases numbered 1, after V lost 2 bases and J lost 1 base. CDR3 in amino acids: CASSYRQGANTEAFF. Here the CDR3 DNA reads TGTGCCAGCAGTTACAGACAGGGGGCGAACACTGAAGCTTTCTTT.

The chain carries TRBV29-1 and TRBJ1-1, with TRBD1 as a possible D gene (6 bases). CDR3 length: 14 amino acids. The germline gives CDR1 SQVTM, CDR2 ANQGSEA. V was cut by 7 bases and J by 5 bases, with 20 bases left in between. CDR3 sequence: CSAVRSGRGTEAFF. The DNA for the CDR3 is TGCAGCGCCGTACGGAGTGGCAGGGGAACTGAAGCTTTCTTT. Together with reference TRBV29-1 and TRBJ1-1, the CDR3 gives the full variable domain: SAVISQKPSRDICQRGTSLTIQCQVDSQVTMMFWYRQQPGQSLTLIATANQGSEATYESGFVIDKFPISRPNLTFSTLTVSNMSPEDSSIYLCSAVRSGRGTEAFFGQGTRLTVV.

The chain links TRBV4-2 to TRBJ2-7; 11 bases fit TRBD2. This CDR3 is 16 amino acids long. V shed 2 bases, J shed 4 bases, and the junction held 7 bases outside the gene matches. CDR1 and CDR2 from the germline V gene are LGHNA and YNFKEQ. The CDR3 sequence: CASSQLLAGEGYEQYF. The CDR3 DNA follows: TGTGCCAGCAGCCAACTACTAGCGGGGGAGGGTTACGAGCAGTACTTC.

The chain uses TRBV9 and TRBJ1-1; D not resolved. This CDR3 has 16 amino acids. V dropped 0 bases and J dropped 0 bases, with 12 bases sitting between them. In germline, CDR1 is SGDLS, CDR2 YYNGEE. This chain's CDR3 is CASSVDSGLLNTEAFF. The DNA of the CDR3 is TGTGCCAGCAGCGTAGATTCCGGACTGCTGAACACTGAAGCTTTCTTT.

The genes are TRBV27 and TRBJ1-6; a weak D match, TRBD1 (5 bases). Germline CDR1 and CDR2: MNHEY and SMNVEV (reference sequence). The germline V and J ends were trimmed by 2 bases and 0 bases, with 17 bases remaining between them. CDR3 length: 19 residues. The CDR3 protein is CASSLRRGRRSSYNSPLHF. The CDR3, as DNA: TGTGCCAGCAGTTTAAGGAGGGGCCGGAGAAGCTCCTATAATTCACCCCTCCACTTT.

This clone was seen more than once but under ten times. V gene TRBV7-9 combines with J gene TRBJ2-2, with 8 bases identical to TRBD2. Trimming removed 5 bases from V and 5 bases from J; junction bases left unmatched: 7. CDR1 SEHNR and CDR2 FQNEAQ come from the germline V gene (reference sequence). There are 15 residues in the CDR3. CDR3 nucleotide sequence: TGTGCCAGCAGCCTGGGACTAGTCAGTACCGGGGAGCTGTTTTTT. Protein sequence: CASSLGLVSTGELFF.

V gene TRBV14 combines with J gene TRBJ1-1; 7 positions agree with TRBD1. After removal of 4 bases from V and 6 bases from J, the junction contained 11 bases not matched to a gene. Germline CDR1 is SGHDN and CDR2 is FVKESK. The CDR3 totals 15 residues. The CDR3 DNA reads as TGTGCCAGCAGCCTCCGGGACAGAGCCGTCCCTGAAGCTTTCTTT. Translating it yields CASSLRDRAVPEAFF.

The chain carries TRBV18 and TRBJ2-3; TRBD2 is a possible D gene (5 bases). This CDR3 has 15 amino acids. Deletions cut 1 base from V and 4 bases from J, with 12 bases between. The germline V gene has CDR1 KGHSH and CDR2 LQKENI. The CDR3 sequence is CASSPRIGDPDTQYF. The CDR3, as DNA: TGTGCCAGCTCACCACGTATCGGGGATCCAGATACGCAGTATTTT.

V usage is TRBV27 and J usage is TRBJ1-1, with D tentatively TRBD1 (5 bases). Germline CDR1 MNHEY, CDR2 SMNVEV (reference sequence). Trimming shortened V by 2 bases and J by 7 bases, and 11 bases separated the two germline ends. The CDR3 is made up of 13 amino acids. CDR3 amino acids: CASSLHPDSEAFF. The CDR3 DNA reads as TGTGCCAGCAGTTTACACCCCGACAGTGAAGCTTTCTTT.

The chain employs TRBV27 and TRBJ2-7; 9 bases match TRBD2. The V and J ends lost 2 bases and 6 bases, in that order; junction bases with no gene match: 8. CDR1 is MNHEY, CDR2 SMNVEV, per germline (reference sequence). This CDR3 has 15 residues. The CDR3 spells CASSLGAGGLGEQYF. The CDR3 DNA reads TGTGCCAGCAGTTTAGGAGCGGGAGGCCTTGGCGAGCAGTACTTC.

J is TRBJ1-4 and V is TRBV5-1; 7 bases align to TRBD1. Trimming cost V 4 bases and J 10 bases; bases outside gene matches: 13. Per the germline V gene, CDR1 is SGHRS and CDR2 is YFSETQ. This CDR3 contains 15 residues. The CDR3 loop reads CASSPESDRERKLFF. The CDR3 bases are TGCGCCAGCAGCCCTGAATCTGACAGGGAGAGAAAACTGTTTTTT.

This clone was recorded only once. The chain has TRBV21-1 and TRBJ1-2. TRBV21-1 is a documented pseudogene. The CDR3 is made up of 11 amino acids. The CDR3 nucleotides are TGTGCCAGCAGCAAAGCCCCCCTAGGCACCTTC. This translates into CASSKAPLGTF.